The following is a T cell receptor beta chain sequence with its context. Its antigen remains unidentified. No base quality information exists; no much larger clone differs at one position. This entry belongs to a study of identifying expanded T cells in peripheral blood (dated by TCRdb to the late 2010s). Background for the entire study: Four technical replicates, made by sequencing separate aliquots from the same pool of genomic DNA, were compared pairwise. What the work shows at the level of the full study, not this receptor alone: For all healthy donors, the variance in clone template counts between two-week samples rose significantly as total template count increased. The authors expected that over much longer intervals, such as months to years, biological variance in healthy repertoires might increase even further. Both the number of clones called differentially abundant and the false-positive rate were significantly reduced by the beta-binomial model across all healthy-donor time intervals. Around 1.2 differentially abundant clones were flagged by the binomial model between technical replicates, whereas about 15 and 19 were flagged over approximately two weeks and four weeks, respectively.

The immunoSEQ Assay, which relies on bias-controlled multiplex PCR amplification of genomic DNA, was used to profile TCRbeta CDR3 regions. In the authors' own workflow: The absolute abundance of each unique TCRbeta CDR3 region was quantified after sequences were collapsed and filtered. Differential abundance was assessed using a binomial (Fisher-equivalent) model and a beta-binomial model in which time-dependent variance fitted from healthy donors was added. Any clone with fewer than 5 combined templates was excluded, and a clone was called differentially abundant if its Benjamini-Hochberg FDR was below 0.01. In the beta-binomial model, variance was expressed as a function of the total template count across the two samples, in the form v = (b*log(k)+a)^2. As stored in TCRdb, this immuneACCESS dataset retains in-frame rearrangements with V and J assigned. A fraction of the clones does not appear; measured against another copy, unresolved V genes explain less than half of the discrepancy, and the remainder lacks a known reason. The D gene and trimming were derived from the DNA, and the V and J assignments and clone size from that table. In all, the sample holds about 91,000 clones, and around 88% of those were seen once. The top ten constitute 4% to 4.5% of the sample.

Based on the germline V gene, the CDR1 and CDR2 sequences are SGHTA and FQGTGA. V is pruned by 5 bases and J by 2 bases, leaving 11 bases of the junction without a gene match. Inclusive of the bounding cysteine and phenylalanine, the CDR3 is 18 residues long. The entry retains the CDR3 DNA only, 54 bases that are in frame from base 1. During the collection period, no immune events, such as infections, were documented for the healthy donors. Blood repertoires from healthy donors were used as a training cohort for calibrating time-dependent variance in a beta-binomial model of differential abundance of T-cell clones. The training cohort was composed of about 10 healthy donors, 3 female and 7 male. An age range of about 29 to 65 years, with an average of about 45 years, was recorded for the donors. Whole blood was collected from each healthy donor at three time points spaced two weeks apart and obtained from a commercial supplier. Genomic DNA was extracted from unsorted whole blood for immunosequencing.

Here the chain combines TRBV7-3 and TRBJ2-2, and 10 junctional nucleotides match TRBD2. This receptor was obtained from a person between 18 and 69 years old in good health. Sample: blood. The DNA sequence is as follows: TGTGCCAGCAGCCCTCTACCTCTAGCGGGAGCCAACACCGGGGAGCTGTTTTTT. Its protein reads: CASSPLPLAGANTGELFF. Beyond the CDR3, the reference TRBV7-3 and TRBJ2-2 genes provide the residues; the full variable domain reads: GAGVSQTPSNKVTEKGKYVELRCDPISGHTALYWYRQSLGQGPEFLIYFQGTGAADDSGLPNDRFFAVRPEGSVSTLKIQRTERGDSAVYLCASSPLPLAGANTGELFFGEGSRLTVL.